Following are 21 T cell receptor beta chains from one sample sequenced in a study of blood T cell repertoires in COVID-19. The assay was immunoSEQ multiplex PCR, and TCRdb's table has in-frame clones only and misses some. The sample has some 300,000 clones, 90% seen once; the top ten hold 0.8% to 1.3%. The sample taken for sequencing was peripheral blood. The receptors here all came from a woman aged 40 to 49 with COVID-19, enrolled during active disease.

The chain links TRBV28 to TRBJ2-5; 8 bases align to TRBD1. V dropped 5 bases and J dropped 5; count of bases not matched to a gene: 7. Germline CDR1 MDHEN, CDR2 SYDVKM. The CDR3 covers 14 residues. CDR3 nucleotide sequence: TGTGCCAGCAGTACCATAACAGGGGGGGAGACCCAGTACTTC. It encodes CASSTITGGETQYF.

To note about this clone: This sample also contains other DNA sequences that code for the same CDR3. V is TRBV27 and J is TRBJ1-2, with TRBD1 matching over 8 bases. The length of the CDR3 is 14 residues. CDR1 and CDR2 (germline): MNHEY, SMNVEV (reference sequence). The trim removed 2 bases at V and 2 bases at J, leaving 1 base unmatched. CDR3 sequence: CASSLRQGNYGYTF. CDR3 sequence (DNA): TGTGCCAGCAGTTTAAGACAGGGGAACTATGGCTACACCTTC.

The rearrangement uses TRBV5-1 and TRBJ1-1; 7 nucleotides agree with TRBD1. The CDR3 contains 14 residues. The germline V gene has CDR1 SGHRS and CDR2 YFSETQ. V was clipped by 4 bases and J by 3 bases; unmatched bases: 6. The CDR3 protein is CASSQDRKDTEAFF. Written as DNA, the CDR3 is TGCGCCAGCAGCCAGGACAGGAAGGACACTGAAGCTTTCTTT.

This clone was seen a single time. The chain uses TRBV7-9 and TRBJ1-5, with TRBD1 identical over 7 bases. V lost 5 bases to trimming and J lost 1 base; unmatched junction nucleotides: 8. There are 16 residues in the CDR3. Per germline, CDR1 SEHNR and CDR2 FQNEAQ (reference sequence). Here the CDR3 reads CASSAEQGLSNQPQHF. CDR3 bases: TGTGCCAGCAGCGCAGAACAGGGGTTGAGCAATCAGCCCCAGCATTTT.

The chain couples TRBV5-4 to TRBJ1-6, with 7 bases fitting TRBD1. The CDR3 is 14 residues long. J gave up 12 bases and V 4 bases, and 10 bases lay outside the gene matches. Germline CDR1 and CDR2: SGHNT and YYREEE (reference sequence). CDR3: CASSPGGQSKPLHF. CDR3 sequence (DNA): TGTGCCAGCAGCCCCGGGGGACAGTCCAAACCCCTCCACTTT.

The chain carries TRBV10-3 and TRBJ2-1; D not certain. The length of the CDR3 is 14 residues. Germline assignment: CDR1 ENHRY and CDR2 SYGVKD. V dropped 4 bases and J dropped 5 bases, with 12 bases sitting between them. Here the CDR3 DNA reads TGTGCCATCAGTGTTACGCAGTTCAACAATGAGCAGTTCTTC. Protein: CAISVTQFNNEQFF.

The chain carries TRBV12-3 or TRBV12-4 and TRBJ1-1; D gene unclear. Trimming took off 7 bases at V and 8 bases at J, with 17 bases between the two ends. The CDR3 runs 13 residues. The CDR3 DNA sequence: TGTGCCAGCACCGCGGTCCTCAGTTCCGAAGCTTTCTTT. Translation gives CASTAVLSSEAFF.

The chain employs TRBV5-5 and TRBJ1-5; no clear D gene. Germline V CDR1 and CDR2: SGHKS, YYEKEE (reference sequence). Between the trimmed V and J ends, which lost 4 bases and 6 bases, there was a span of 17 bases. The CDR3 is 15 amino acids. The CDR3 DNA reads as TGTGCCAGCAGCACCGCCCCGAGAGGTAGTCAGCCCCAGCATTTT. This translates into CASSTAPRGSQPQHF.

CDR3 loop: CASSLLTGAPQVDSPLHF. The CDR3, as DNA: TGTGCCAGCAGCTTACTAACAGGGGCGCCTCAGGTAGATTCACCCCTCCACTTT. V and J are TRBV7-9 and TRBJ1-6; 7 positions match TRBD1. The CDR3 spans 18 residues. Trimming took 2 bases from V and 8 from J; bases not matched to a gene: 15. Germline V gene data show CDR1 as SEHNR and CDR2 as FQNEAQ (reference sequence).

The chain couples TRBV4-3 to TRBJ1-3; D not certain. This CDR3 is 17 amino acids long. V lost 1 base and J 0 bases, leaving 13 bases between the germline ends. The germline CDR1 and CDR2 sequences are LGHNA and YSLEER. In nucleotides, the CDR3 is TGCGCCAGCAGCCAAGGCGCGGATTCTAACTCTGGAAACACCATATATTTT. Its protein product is CASSQGADSNSGNTIYF.

The V gene is TRBV19, the J gene TRBJ1-2; D unclear. V was cut by 4 bases and J by 8 bases, with 20 bases left in between. This CDR3 is 15 amino acids long. Germline values: CDR1 LNHDA, CDR2 SQIVND (reference sequence). This CDR3 reads CASSRTRGSSEGYTF. The DNA for the CDR3 is TGTGCCAGTAGTAGGACCCGCGGGAGTTCCGAAGGCTACACCTTC.

The rearrangement uses TRBV29-1 and TRBJ1-5; TRBD1 matches at 7 bases. The CDR3 is made up of 13 amino acids. V lost 4 bases to trimming and J lost 3 bases; unmatched junction nucleotides: 3. The germline V gene has CDR1 SQVTM and CDR2 ANQGSEA. CDR3 residues: CSVAGGVNQPQHF. The CDR3 DNA sequence: TGCAGCGTTGCAGGGGGTGTCAATCAGCCCCAGCATTTT. Full variable domain (outside the CDR3, taken from reference TRBV29-1 and TRBJ1-5): SAVISQKPSRDICQRGTSLTIQCQVDSQVTMMFWYRQQPGQSLTLIATANQGSEATYESGFVIDKFPISRPNLTFSTLTVSNMSPEDSSIYLCSVAGGVNQPQHFGDGTRLSIL.

The chain recombines TRBV21-1 with TRBJ1-5; the table names TRBD1, a call not compared with the DNA. TRBV21-1 is classified as a pseudogene. The CDR3 is made up of 16 amino acids. CDR3 amino acids: CASSQRGGQLHQPQHF. The CDR3 coding sequence is TGTGCCAGCAGTCAAAGGGGCGGACAACTACATCAGCCCCAGCATTTT.

The chain is built from TRBV4-3 and TRBJ1-4; the match to TRBD1 covers 7 bases. With 1 base clipped from V and 8 bases from J, the junction kept 4 bases outside the gene matches. The V gene's germline CDR1 is LGHNA and CDR2 YSLEER. CDR3 length: 14 amino acids. The CDR3 reads CASSQGTGGEKLFF. DNA of the CDR3: TGCGCCAGCAGCCAAGGGACAGGAGGCGAAAAACTGTTTTTT.

The gene calls are TRBV18 and TRBJ2-5; TRBD2 agrees at 10 bases. The germline CDR1 and CDR2 sequences are KGHSH and LQKENI. V lost 3 bases to trimming and J lost 5 bases; unmatched junction nucleotides: 6. The CDR3 consists of 15 residues. CDR3 region: CASSPRTLAGETQYF. The CDR3 nucleotides are TGTGCCAGCTCACCTCGTACACTAGCGGGGGAGACCCAGTACTTC.

This clone was seen a single time. For the CDR3, the DNA is TGTGCCAGCAGCCCTAACAGGGGTGGGAGTGAAGCTTTCTTT. This translates into CASSPNRGGSEAFF. The chain is built from TRBV14 and TRBJ1-1, with 7 bases fitting TRBD1. There are 14 residues in the CDR3. Germline CDR1 reads SGHDN; CDR2 reads FVKESK. Trimming cost V 4 bases and J 7 bases; bases outside gene matches: 9.

The gene calls are TRBV10-3 and TRBJ1-5; TRBD1 aligns across 9 bases. The ends lost 0 bases at V and 0 bases at J; junction bases unmatched: 9. There are 19 residues in the CDR3. Germline CDR1 reads ENHRY; CDR2 reads SYGVKD. The CDR3 DNA sequence: TGTGCCATCAGTGAGTCAGGGACAGGGATGAGGGATAGCAATCAGCCCCAGCATTTT. Translating gives CAISESGTGMRDSNQPQHF.

Notes on this clone: In the same sample, other DNA sequences code for this CDR3. V usage is TRBV12-3 or TRBV12-4 and J usage is TRBJ1-5; the D is unclear. V was clipped by 2 bases and J by 4 bases, with 6 bases between them. The CDR3 has 13 amino acids. The CDR3: CASSLTGNQPQHF. CDR3 DNA sequence: TGTGCCAGCAGTTTAACCGGTAATCAGCCCCAGCATTTT.

The rearrangement links TRBV29-1 to TRBJ2-7; 10 positions agree with TRBD1. The V gene end was trimmed by 7 bases and the J gene end by 1 base; junction bases not matched to a gene: 10. Germline V gives CDR1 SQVTM, CDR2 ANQGSEA. This CDR3 is built from 15 residues. CDR3: CSARGGTGASYEQYF. CDR3 in DNA: TGCAGCGCTAGAGGGGGGACAGGGGCGTCCTACGAGCAGTACTTC.

This clone has only one observation. This sequence joins TRBV7-2 and TRBJ2-7, with 10 bases fitting TRBD2. CDR3 length: 15 amino acids. The J segment lost 2 bases and the V segment lost 3 bases, leaving 4 bases of the junction unmatched. Per germline, CDR1 SGHTA and CDR2 FQGNSA. DNA for the CDR3: TGTGCCAGCAGCTTGGAAGCGGGAGGGCCCTACGAGCAGTACTTC. It yields the protein CASSLEAGGPYEQYF. The whole variable domain, filled in from reference TRBV7-2 and TRBJ2-7, reads GAGVSQSPSNKVTEKGKDVELRCDPISGHTALYWYRQSLGQGLEFLIYFQGNSAPDKSGLPSDRFSAERTGGSVSTLTIQRTQQEDSAVYLCASSLEAGGPYEQYFGPGTRLTVT.

This chain uses TRBV6-2 or TRBV6-3 with TRBJ2-1; 7 bases align to TRBD1. Germline values: CDR1 MNHEY, CDR2 SVGEGT. Trimming at V came to 1 base and at J to 6 bases, leaving 6 bases not matched to a gene. The CDR3 length is 15 residues. The CDR3 loop is CASSYYRGATNEQFF. The CDR3, as DNA: TGTGCCAGCAGTTACTACAGGGGAGCGACCAATGAGCAGTTCTTC.